The next 12 T cell receptor beta chains were all read from a single sample in a study of control samples from healthy donors and cancer patients. TCRdb's table, derived via immunoSEQ multiplex PCR, lists solely in-frame clones and lacks some. This table has around 140,000 clones, around 92% appearing once. The sample comprised blood. The receptors were sampled from a young man in good health.

The CDR3 spells CASSPWGEAEQYF. CDR3 nucleotides: TGTGCCAGCAGCCCATGGGGGGAGGCGGAGCAGTACTTC. The V call is TRBV7-2, the J call TRBJ2-7, with D maybe TRBD2 (6 bases). There are 13 residues in the CDR3. In germline, CDR1 is SGHTA, CDR2 FQGNSA. V was trimmed by 5 bases and J by 7 bases, leaving 15 bases between them. The complete variable domain, with remaining parts taken from reference TRBV7-2 and TRBJ2-7, reads GAGVSQSPSNKVTEKGKDVELRCDPISGHTALYWYRQSLGQGLEFLIYFQGNSAPDKSGLPSDRFSAERTGGSVSTLTIQRTQQEDSAVYLCASSPWGEAEQYFGPGTRLTVT.

The CDR3 reads CASSPPGQGYSPLHF. The CDR3 DNA is TGTGCCAGCAGCCCTCCGGGACAGGGTTATTCACCCCTCCACTTT. The chain combines TRBV5-6 with TRBJ1-6; 9 bases are shared with TRBD1. The CDR3 covers 15 residues. V shed 4 bases and J 8 bases; nucleotides not matched to a gene: 7. Germline CDR1 and CDR2: SGHDT and YYEEEE.

V is TRBV4-1 and J is TRBJ2-1; 11 positions agree with TRBD2. This CDR3 region has 17 residues. Germline V gene data show CDR1 as MGHRA and CDR2 as YSYEKL. With 4 bases clipped from V and 6 bases from J, the junction kept 11 bases outside the gene matches. Here the CDR3 DNA reads TGCGCCAGCAGCCTCGTTTTAGCGGGGGGGCCAATCAATGAGCAGTTCTTC. It codes for CASSLVLAGGPINEQFF.

The chain uses TRBV18 and TRBJ2-7; perhaps TRBD1 as D (6 bases). The CDR3 runs 15 residues. V lost 6 bases to trimming and J lost 0 bases, with 15 bases between them. Germline CDR1 KGHSH, CDR2 LQKENI. The CDR3: CASSSRDISSYEQYF. The DNA for the CDR3 is TGTGCCAGCTCGAGCCGGGACATCTCCTCCTACGAGCAGTACTTC.

V usage is TRBV6-5 and J usage is TRBJ1-1, with a possible D match to TRBD1 (5 bases). V was pared by 5 bases and J by 2 bases, with 15 bases between. The CDR3 contains 15 residues. CDR1 and CDR2 (germline): MNHEY, SVGAGI. The DNA for the CDR3 is TGTGCCAGCAGTCTAATGACAGCGACCAACACTGAAGCTTTCTTT. It specifies CASSLMTATNTEAFF.

The CDR3 bases are TGTGCCAGCAGAGGGGACAGGGATGAGCAGTACTTC. Its translation: CASRGDRDEQYF. The rearrangement links TRBV7-9 to TRBJ2-7, with 9 bases matching TRBD1. Germline loops: CDR1 SEHNR, CDR2 FQNEAQ (reference sequence). The CDR3 totals 12 residues. Losses at the gene ends were 6 bases for V and 7 bases for J; bases not matched to a gene: 4.

The rearrangement uses TRBV12-3 or TRBV12-4 and TRBJ2-2; D is uncertain. V was pared by 6 bases and J by 5 bases, with 10 bases between. The CDR3 totals 13 residues. The DNA for the CDR3 is TGTGCCAGCAGCCCTTGGAAAACCGGGGAGCTGTTTTTT. Translated: CASSPWKTGELFF.

The chain has TRBV28 and TRBJ2-7; TRBD1 is a possible D gene (6 bases). Germline CDR1 reads MDHEN; CDR2 reads SYDVKM. This CDR3 contains 16 residues. Trimming took off 5 bases at V and 0 bases at J, with 17 bases between the two ends. Here the CDR3 reads CASSPRDTFSSYEQYF. In DNA form, the CDR3 reads TGTGCCAGCAGTCCACGGGACACCTTTAGCTCCTACGAGCAGTACTTC.

The chain joins TRBV7-9 to TRBJ1-2; the D gene is possibly TRBD1 (6 bases). The V gene's germline CDR1 is SEHNR and CDR2 FQNEAQ (reference sequence). Trimming took 6 bases from V and 3 from J, leaving 8 bases between them. The CDR3 extends over 12 amino acids. CDR3 protein: CASRRGDYGYTF. The CDR3 nucleotides read TGTGCCAGCAGGAGGGGGGACTATGGCTACACCTTC.

The sample holds a few counts of this clone. The chain has TRBV25-1 and TRBJ2-3; D is ambiguous. CDR1 and CDR2 (germline): MGHDK, SYGVNS. V was cut by 8 bases and J by 2 bases, with 8 bases left in between. This CDR3 has 12 amino acids. The CDR3 DNA follows: TGTGCCAGCGGTATCATCACAGATACGCAGTATTTT. The encoded protein is CASGIITDTQYF.

The chain couples TRBV2 to TRBJ2-2; 7 positions agree with TRBD2. Germline-derived CDR1 and CDR2 are SNHLY and FYNNEI. With V trimmed by 8 bases and J by 1 base, 16 bases remained unmatched. There are 18 residues in the CDR3. The CDR3 DNA reads as TGTGCCAGCGGATACCCTATCAACACGGGGGGGAACACCGGGGAGCTGTTTTTT. It is translated as CASGYPINTGGNTGELFF.

This chain links TRBV10-3 with TRBJ1-5, with D possibly TRBD1 on 5 matching bases. The V end was cut by 0 bases, the J end by 2 bases, with 11 bases between. The CDR3 runs to 16 residues. Germline CDR1 and CDR2: ENHRY and SYGVKD. The DNA for the CDR3 is TGTGCCATCAGTGAGTCGAGGGGCGAGGGCAATCAGCCCCAGCATTTT. It codes for CAISESRGEGNQPQHF.